This T cell receptor (beta chain) was recovered during a study of blood T cell repertoires in COVID-19 (dated by TCRdb to 2020 to 2022). Turning to the overall study: Samples covering the acute and convalescent phases of COVID-19 were provided by collaborators in the United States, Italy and Spain. The prospective study material was composed of cDNA or gDNA derived from T cells, B-cell-depleted T cells, or PBMCs. Subjects who had been exposed to COVID-19, were actively infected with it, or had recovered from it provided the deeply sampled blood TCRbeta repertoires that made up the dataset. The repertoires were made available in a free public database intended to serve as a resource for research on the immune response to SARS-CoV-2. The samples were drawn from two sources: the first 160 participants of the ongoing ImmuneRACE study, and 1,000 to 1,500 subjects contributed by 6 global collaborators. A de-identified subject ID, COVID-19 status, age in years and sex were almost always included in the sample metadata. Where HLA class I and class II types were available, the types were taken from metadata supplied by the sample provider, not from assay-based typing.

The immunoSEQ Assay, a bias-controlled multiplex PCR, was used to amplify TCRbeta CDR3 regions from genomic DNA. Per the source publication's procedure: Within the assay, amplification of reference gene primers was used to estimate how many nucleated cells each sample contained. To quantify the absolute abundance of each unique TCRbeta CDR3 rearrangement, sequence reads were collapsed and filtered. Productive Simpson clonality was computed per sample as the square root of Simpson's diversity index over productive rearrangements. TCRdb carries this immuneACCESS record with in-frame sequences only. Its versions omit some clonotypes, under half of them owing to an unresolved V gene in the studies checked, with the rest unexplained. V, J and clone size were drawn from that table, and D and trimming were deduced from the DNA. This sample has about 420,000 clones in its table, and around 90% of those were observed once. Together, the top ten hold 0.65% to 1% of the sample.

CDR1 MNHEY and CDR2 SVGAGI are derived from the germline V gene. V is pruned by 5 bases and J by 6 bases, leaving 5 bases of the junction without a gene match. The CDR3 holds 14 amino acids from the cysteine to the phenylalanine. Solely the CDR3 DNA is kept, with 42 bases framed from the first base. At one collaborating source in Seattle, patients were enrolled during active infection and were followed longitudinally through the course of disease. Collaborating institutions collected whole blood in K2EDTA tubes following their own protocols. For TCRbeta analysis, collaborators shipped samples in one of three forms: frozen whole blood, isolated PBMCs, or DNA extracted from either of those sample types. On this clone itself: Which antigen it targets is not known. Base quality data are lacking; no much larger clone is found one base away.

Overall study outcomes, separate from this receptor: Clinical and demographic metadata were provided uncurated, with the amount varying by source and participant.

The chain is assembled from TRBV6-5 and TRBJ2-7, with 12 middle bases fitting TRBD1. The clonotype originates from a man aged 18-30 years with COVID-19, enrolled during active disease. Sequences were obtained from peripheral blood. The sequence in DNA is TGTGCCAGCAGTACGGGACAGGGGGCTTCCGAGCAGTACTTC. It codes for CASSTGQGASEQYF.